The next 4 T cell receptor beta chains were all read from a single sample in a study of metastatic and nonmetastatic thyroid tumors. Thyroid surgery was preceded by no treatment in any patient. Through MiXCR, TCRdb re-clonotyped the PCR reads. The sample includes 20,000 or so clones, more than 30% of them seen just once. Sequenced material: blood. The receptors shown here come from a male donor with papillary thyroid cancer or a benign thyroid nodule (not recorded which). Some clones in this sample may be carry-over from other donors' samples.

The CDR3 loop is CASSRDSLYEQYF. In DNA, the CDR3 is TGTGCCAGCTCACGGGACAGCCTCTACGAGCAGTACTTC. The gene calls are TRBV18 and TRBJ2-7, with 7 bases that match TRBD1. CDR3 length: 13 residues. V was pared by 4 bases and J by 3 bases, with 3 bases of the junction left unmatched. CDR1 is KGHSH, CDR2 LQKENI, per germline.

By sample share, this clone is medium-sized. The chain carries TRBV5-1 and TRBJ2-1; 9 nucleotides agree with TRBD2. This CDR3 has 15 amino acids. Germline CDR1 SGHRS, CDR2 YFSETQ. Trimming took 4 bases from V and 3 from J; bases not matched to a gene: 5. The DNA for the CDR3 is TGCGCCAGCAGCGCTAGCGGGATGGTCTACAATGAGCAGTTCTTC. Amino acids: CASSASGMVYNEQFF.

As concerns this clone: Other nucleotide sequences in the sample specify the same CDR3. The CDR3 protein is CASSQPGTGSLNEQYF. The DNA of the CDR3 is TGCGCCAGCAGCCAACCCGGGACAGGGTCATTAAACGAGCAGTACTTC. The genes are TRBV4-1 and TRBJ2-7; the match to TRBD1 covers 9 bases. Germline V gene lookup returns CDR1 MGHRA and CDR2 YSYEKL. V shed 2 bases, J shed 5 bases, and the junction held 10 bases outside the gene matches. CDR3 length equals 16 residues.

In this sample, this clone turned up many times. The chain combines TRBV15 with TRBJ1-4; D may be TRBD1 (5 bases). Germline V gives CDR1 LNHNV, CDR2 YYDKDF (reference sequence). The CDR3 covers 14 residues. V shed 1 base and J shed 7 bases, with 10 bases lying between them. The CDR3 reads CATSRAGGSEKLFF. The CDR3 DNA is TGTGCCACCAGCAGAGCCGGGGGATCTGAAAAACTGTTTTTT. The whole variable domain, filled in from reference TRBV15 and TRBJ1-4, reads DAMVIQNPRYQVTQFGKPVTLSCSQTLNHNVMYWYQQKSSQAPKLLFHYYDKDFNNEADTPDNFQSRRPNTSFCFLDIRSPGLGDTAMYLCATSRAGGSEKLFFGSGTQLSVL.